This T cell receptor beta chain was captured by sequencing in a study of Ad26.COV2.S vaccination and SARS-CoV-2 variants. Treatment noted: roughly 19 received Ad26.COV2.S at low or high dose, single or two shots; about five received placebo; per-sample allocation not given. Sample collection was performed on day 63 after the first vaccine or placebo injection. Germline assignment: CDR1 SGHTA and CDR2 FQGNSA. The CDR3 runs 14 residues. V was clipped by 5 bases and J by 4 bases; unmatched bases: 4. A word on this clone: Its antigen is not known.

The table came from immunoSEQ multiplex PCR; TCRdb's copy has only in-frame clones and leaves some out. Of 200,000 to 250,000 clones listed, around 87% are singletons. Study-wide results and limits: Comparable non-spike TCR breadth was observed in vaccine and placebo recipients. Vaccine recipients showed a spike-specific TCR breadth that was higher than in placebo recipients.

This sample comprised peripheral blood, obtained in a trial of Ad26.COV2.S vaccine versus placebo. The sequence derives from a person between 18 and 59 years old who received the Ad26.COV2.S COVID-19 vaccine or a placebo. The V and J genes are TRBV7-2 and TRBJ1-2, with 10 nucleotides matching TRBD1. As DNA, the CDR3 is TGTGCCAGCAGCGACAGGGGGCACAGCTATGGCTACACCTTC. It is translated as CASSDRGHSYGYTF.